This T cell receptor (beta chain) was documented in a study of molecular identifiers for immune sequencing clone quantification. The wider study: Naive CD8 cell RNA, from 20,000 or 100,000 cells, was split five ways in replicates, with four sequenced. Study results and limitations: Highly expanded clone sizes could be underestimated through barcode sharing by identical TCR molecules. Clonotypes topping 20 RNA copies carried over 98% of effector molecules but under 1% of naive ones.

One entry per CDR3 protein, called by TCRdb with MiXCR from the PCR reads. Of about 500,000 distinct CDR3 sequences in the sample, about a fifth were seen once. This clonotype appeared a few times. Its target is unknown. The authors gated naive CD8 T cells as CD8+CD4-CCR7+CD45RA+ for sorting. V shed 6 bases and J shed 3 bases, with 14 bases lying between them. This CDR3 spans 15 amino acids. Germline V gene data show CDR1 as LGHDT and CDR2 as YNNKEL (reference sequence). Material for sequencing was naive CD8+ T cells from blood, with Jurkat cell RNA spiked in. Noted subset: FACS-sorted CD8+CD4-CCR7+CD45RA+ naive T cells. The genes are TRBV3-1 and TRBJ2-2; TRBD2 might be the D (6 bases). The sequence was obtained from a human donor in good health. Some libraries in this study had Jurkat cell RNA spiked in. This CDR3 is CASRDTSPYTGELFF. The CDR3 DNA sequence: TGTGCCAGCAGGGATACTAGCCCATACACCGGGGAGCTGTTTTTT.